This T cell receptor (beta chain) was retrieved from a study of cytomegalovirus exposure and HLA in healthy donors. About the study: Prior work identified around 110 million unique TCR beta sequences in around 170 million T cells.

The PCR had 60 Vbeta and 13 Jbeta primers. This table comes from immunoSEQ multiplex PCR, and its TCRdb copy is limited to in-frame clones, with some not included. The profile shows fewer than 150,000 clones, more than 70% of them singletons. The CDR3 runs 15 residues. Germline CDR1 reads MDHEN; CDR2 reads SYDVKM. With 6 bases removed from V and 7 bases from J, the gap between germline ends came to 18 bases. In this sample, this clone turned up a few times. No antigen is known for it. Whole-study findings and limits: A missense DCLRE1C variant was associated with V- and J-gene trimming of TCR beta chains in a later analysis, and an independent cohort replicated the association. Reportedly, cytomegalovirus status was diagnosed with high sensitivity and specificity. In a later analysis, TCR association rates varied by HLA locus: DRB1 most, HLA-C fewest.

Specimen: PBMCs. This TCR was recovered from a woman in her twenties or thirties in good health and CMV-seropositive. The genes are TRBV28 and TRBJ1-4; D is unresolved. CDR3: CASSSLQTGFEKLFF. The CDR3 DNA follows: TGTGCCAGCAGCTCGCTTCAGACGGGATTTGAAAAACTGTTTTTT.